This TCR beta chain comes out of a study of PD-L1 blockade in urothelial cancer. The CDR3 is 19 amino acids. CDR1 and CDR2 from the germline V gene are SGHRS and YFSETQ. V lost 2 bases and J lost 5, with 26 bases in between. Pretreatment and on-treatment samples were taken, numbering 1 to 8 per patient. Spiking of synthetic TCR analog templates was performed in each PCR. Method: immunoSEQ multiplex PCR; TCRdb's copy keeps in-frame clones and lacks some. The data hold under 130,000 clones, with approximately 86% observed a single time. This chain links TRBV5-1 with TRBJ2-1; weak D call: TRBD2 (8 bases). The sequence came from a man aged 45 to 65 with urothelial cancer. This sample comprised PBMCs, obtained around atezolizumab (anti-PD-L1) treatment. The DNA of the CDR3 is TGCGCCAGCAGCTTAAGGGGGCTAGCGGGCCAGAAAATGGACAATGAGCAGTTCTTC. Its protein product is CASSLRGLAGQKMDNEQFF.